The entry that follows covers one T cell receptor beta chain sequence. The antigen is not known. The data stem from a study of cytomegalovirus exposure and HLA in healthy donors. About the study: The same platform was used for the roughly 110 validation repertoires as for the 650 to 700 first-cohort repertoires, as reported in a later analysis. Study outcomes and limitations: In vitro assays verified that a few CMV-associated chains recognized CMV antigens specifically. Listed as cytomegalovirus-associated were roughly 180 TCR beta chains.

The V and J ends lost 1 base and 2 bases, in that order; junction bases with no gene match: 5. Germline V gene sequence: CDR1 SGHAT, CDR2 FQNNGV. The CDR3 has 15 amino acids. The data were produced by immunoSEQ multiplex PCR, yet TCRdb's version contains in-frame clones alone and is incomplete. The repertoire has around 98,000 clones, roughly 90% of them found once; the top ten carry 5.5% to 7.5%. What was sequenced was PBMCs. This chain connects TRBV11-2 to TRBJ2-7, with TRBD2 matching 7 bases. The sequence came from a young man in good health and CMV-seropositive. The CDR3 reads CASSLVASGPYEQYF. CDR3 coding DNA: TGTGCCAGCAGCTTAGTCGCTAGCGGACCCTACGAGCAGTACTTC.